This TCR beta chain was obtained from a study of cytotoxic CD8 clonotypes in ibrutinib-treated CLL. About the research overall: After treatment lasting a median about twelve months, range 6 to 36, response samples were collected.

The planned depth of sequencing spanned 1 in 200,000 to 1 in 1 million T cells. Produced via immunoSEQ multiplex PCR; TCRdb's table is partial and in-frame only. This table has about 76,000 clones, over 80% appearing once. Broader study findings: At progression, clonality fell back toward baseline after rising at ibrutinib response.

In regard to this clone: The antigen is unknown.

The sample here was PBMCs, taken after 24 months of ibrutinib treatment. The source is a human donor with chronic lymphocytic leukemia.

The CDR3 bases are TGTGCCAGCAATTTATGGACACAAGAGACCCAGTACTTC. This sequence encodes CASNLWTQETQYF. The J gene is TRBJ2-5, the V gene TRBV6-1, with D possibly TRBD1 on 5 matching bases. From germline, CDR1 is MNHNS and CDR2 SASEGT. The V gene lost 7 bases and the J gene lost 2 bases, with 11 bases spanning the gap. CDR3 length: 13 residues.